This T cell receptor (beta chain) was captured in a study of human T cells and chemical hapten exposure. There are many counts of this clonotype. Antigen specificity is unknown. The V gene end was trimmed by 5 bases and the J gene end by 6 bases; junction bases not matched to a gene: 3. The V gene's germline CDR1 is SEHNR and CDR2 FQNEAQ (reference sequence). CDR3 length: 14 residues. Unfractionated whole blood yielded total RNA. Separate cDNA molecules received unique molecular identifiers, which the library attached to them. Per the original methods: Ranging from about 23,224 to 750,000, TCR counts per sample had a median value of around 92,000. MiXCR, run by TCRdb on the reads, gives a single entry per CDR3 protein. In this record, the V and J calls reflect TCRdb's handling and not the investigators' own analysis. The sample comprises around 120,000 distinct CDR3 sequences, approximately 9% of which are singletons, and around 1.4% rests with the top ten.

General study results and limits: DPC sensitization did not alter TCRs above 1 in 1000 frequency.

Material: whole blood. The chain uses TRBV7-9 and TRBJ2-2; 10 nucleotides match TRBD2. The sequence was obtained from a human donor in good health. Some clones in this sample may be carry-over from other donors' samples. CDR3 residues: CASSPSGRPGELFF. CDR3 DNA: TGTGCCAGCAGCCCTAGCGGGAGACCCGGGGAGCTGTTTTTT.